These T cell receptor beta chains were read from a single sample in a study of STAT5B mutations in CD4+ large granular lymphocyte leukemia. Clones were sequenced by immunoSEQ multiplex PCR, and TCRdb holds only the in-frame ones, with some missing. The repertoire consists of roughly 36,000 clones, with around 88% occurring once and the leading ten covering 0.97%. Material for sequencing was CD4+ T cells from blood buffy coats. These receptors were collected from a human donor in good health. Both conserved end residues are part of each CDR3. D genes are given only for firm matches.

V gene	D gene	J gene	CDR3 protein
TRBV25-1	-	TRBJ1-2	CASSDPNGDGYTF
TRBV2	-	TRBJ2-3	CASRPGGHTDTQYF
TRBV6-6	TRBD1	TRBJ1-6	CASSPHDRGPQALHF
TRBV4-3	-	TRBJ2-4	CASSQEVDRLAKNIQYF
TRBV6-6	-	TRBJ1-1	CASSWVLNTEAFF
TRBV15	-	TRBJ1-5	CATSRDRSLNQPQHF
TRBV28	TRBD1	TRBJ2-1	CASRGPGQGLNEQFF
TRBV18	-	TRBJ2-2	CASPSRWYRDGSGELFF
TRBV9	-	TRBJ1-1	CASNMLMNTEAFF
TRBV5-5	-	TRBJ1-1	CASSPWISMNTEAFF
TRBV4-1	-	TRBJ1-5	CASSQSRGGSNQPQHF
TRBV5-4	TRBD2	TRBJ2-5	CASSPMTSGGETQYF